Each of the 13 T cell receptor beta chains below was sequenced from the same sample in a study of cytomegalovirus exposure and HLA in healthy donors. Primers: 60 Vbeta forward and 13 Jbeta reverse. The table came from immunoSEQ multiplex PCR; TCRdb's copy has only in-frame clones and leaves some out. The sample contains fewer than 140,000 clones, roughly 74% of which appear only once. Sequenced sample: PBMCs. The receptors shown here come from a man between 40 and 49 years old in good health and CMV-seronegative.

The chain links TRBV2 to TRBJ1-5; 7 bases fit TRBD1. The CDR3 length is 15 residues. V gave up 2 bases and J gave up 7 bases; unmatched junction bases: 8. Germline CDR1 and CDR2: SNHLY and FYNNEI. This chain's CDR3 is CASSEPPGQRQPQHF. The CDR3 nucleotides read TGTGCCAGCAGTGAACCTCCGGGACAGAGGCAGCCCCAGCATTTT.

The CDR3 loop reads CASRPLDTAKQYF. CDR3 sequence (DNA): TGTGCCAGTAGACCCCTCGACACGGCTAAGCAGTACTTC. This rearrangement joins TRBV19 to TRBJ2-7, with no clear D. The ends were cut back, 6 bases at V and 8 bases at J, with 17 bases in the middle. The germline CDR1 and CDR2 sequences are LNHDA and SQIVND (reference sequence). The CDR3 is 13 amino acids.

CDR3 DNA sequence: TGTGCCAGCAGTTATACCAGGGGAAGCTCCTACAATGAGCAGTTCTTC. Amino acid sequence: CASSYTRGSSYNEQFF. V and J are TRBV6-5 and TRBJ2-1, with a tentative D call TRBD1 (6 bases). V was cut by 3 bases and J by 0 bases, with 12 bases left in between. Germline V gene data show CDR1 as MNHEY and CDR2 as SVGAGI. The CDR3 contains 16 residues.

The chain links TRBV18 to TRBJ2-7, with D possibly being TRBD1 (6 bases). The ends were cut back, 3 bases at V and 1 base at J, with 10 bases in the middle. The CDR3 length is 14 residues. Germline loops: CDR1 KGHSH, CDR2 LQKENI. This chain's CDR3 is CASSPRDTSYEQYF. The CDR3 DNA sequence: TGTGCCAGCTCACCCCGGGACACGTCCTACGAGCAGTACTTC.

This clone was detected only a few times. V gene TRBV11-2 combines with J gene TRBJ1-1; D remains unclear. This CDR3 region has 15 residues. Germline CDR1 reads SGHAT; CDR2 reads FQNNGV. V gave up 3 bases and J gave up 11 bases, with 22 bases separating them. CDR3 amino acids: CASSFFRERTSWAFF. CDR3 nucleotides: TGTGCCAGCAGCTTCTTCCGGGAGCGGACCTCTTGGGCTTTCTTT.

This chain uses TRBV6-1 with TRBJ1-1; the match to TRBD1 covers 9 bases. Germline CDR1 reads MNHNS; CDR2 reads SASEGT. This CDR3 spans 17 amino acids. J lost 0 bases, V lost 4 bases, and 9 bases had no gene match. DNA for the CDR3: TGTGCCAGCAGTGCTCGGGACAGGGCCACCTTGAACACTGAAGCTTTCTTT. Translation gives CASSARDRATLNTEAFF.

The chain carries TRBV29-1 and TRBJ1-1; TRBD1 matches 7 bases. V was clipped by 2 bases and J by 4 bases; unmatched bases: 4. Germline-derived CDR1 and CDR2 are SQVTM and ANQGSEA. The CDR3 runs 13 residues. CDR3: CSVEQAGGTEAFF. The CDR3 DNA sequence: TGCAGCGTTGAACAGGCAGGGGGCACTGAAGCTTTCTTT.

Regarding this clone: Sequence at one end of the junction differs from germline and may be a read error. The chain recombines TRBV6-1 with TRBJ2-7; 12 nucleotides line up with TRBD2. This CDR3 comprises 17 residues. CDR1 is MNHNS and CDR2 is SASEGT in the germline V gene. The CDR3 loop is CASSELRLAGASSEQYF. The CDR3 DNA reads TGTGCCAGCAGTGAATTGCGACTAGCGGGGGCCTCCTCCGAGCAGTACTTC.

As for this clone: One junction end disagrees with the germline gene, perhaps due to a read error. The chain recombines TRBV7-2 with TRBJ2-1; 10 positions agree with TRBD2. The CDR3 has 15 residues. Looked up from germline, CDR1 is SGHTA and CDR2 is FQGNSA. CDR3 bases: TGTGCCAGCAGGTTAGCGGGGGGACCATACAATGAGCAGTTCTTC. It is translated as CASRLAGGPYNEQFF.

With respect to this clone: The sample contains more than one DNA sequence encoding this CDR3. CDR3 loop: CASSLGTANTGELFF. In nucleotides, the CDR3 is TGCGCCAGCAGCTTGGGGACAGCCAACACCGGGGAGCTGTTTTTT. The chain recombines TRBV5-1 with TRBJ2-2, with a tentative D call TRBD1 (6 bases). The germline V gene encodes CDR1 SGHRS and CDR2 YFSETQ. The CDR3 spans 15 residues. Trimming pared 0 bases from V and 2 bases from J, leaving 8 bases between.

This clone was detected only a few times. V gene TRBV7-2 combines with J gene TRBJ2-2; maybe TRBD2 (7 bases). Germline lookup yields CDR1 SGHTA and CDR2 FQGNSA. Trimming cost V 1 base and J 2 bases, with 11 bases left between them. The CDR3 has 16 residues. The DNA of the CDR3 is TGTGCCAGCAGCTTAGTCGGCGGGGGCAACACCGGGGAGCTGTTTTTT. Translating it yields CASSLVGGGNTGELFF.

This rearrangement joins TRBV2 to TRBJ2-3, with 14 bases identical to TRBD2. Germline loops: CDR1 SNHLY, CDR2 FYNNEI. J gave up 2 bases and V 5 bases, and 9 bases lay outside the gene matches. The CDR3 covers 18 residues. The CDR3 region is CASSMTSGGAQVTDTQYF. The CDR3 DNA reads TGTGCCAGCAGTATGACTAGCGGGGGGGCGCAAGTCACAGATACGCAGTATTTT.

This clone was picked up one time. The rearrangement joins TRBV25-1 to TRBJ1-2; no firm D call. V was clipped by 3 bases and J by 8 bases, with 7 bases between them. CDR3 length equals 11 residues. Germline CDR1 MGHDK, CDR2 SYGVNS. In DNA form, the CDR3 reads TGTGCCAGCAGTGATACGAGAGGCTACACCTTC. This translates into CASSDTRGYTF.